This TCR beta chain stems from a study of PD-1 and CTLA-4 blockade in melanoma (dated by TCRdb to the early 2020s). Looking at the study overall: In patients with melanoma, the study measured the effects of PD-1 blockade versus CTLA-4 blockade on the melanoma-reactive CD8 T cell response.

Deletion took 2 bases off V and 7 bases off J, with a span of 17 bases between the germline ends. The CDR3, from cysteine to phenylalanine, totals 15 residues. The kept DNA is CDR3 alone, 45 bases in frame from the first base. Looking up the germline V gene yields CDR1 SGHTA and CDR2 FQGTGA. Libraries were prepared through the immunoSEQ multiplex PCR assay. This immuneACCESS table, as held by TCRdb, lists in-frame sequences with V and J called but not all clones. Of the missing ones, under half trace to an unresolved V gene in checked studies; the others have no known cause. The table for this sample lists 23,000 or so clones; approximately 89% of them were counted only once. Almost 8% of the sample is held by the ten biggest clonotypes. About this clone: No antigen is known for it. No base-level quality is on record; no much larger clone is a single base apart.

The V and J genes are TRBV7-3 and TRBJ1-2; 5 matching bases give a weak D call of TRBD1. This clonotype originated in a human donor with melanoma. This specimen was CD8+ T cells from peripheral blood, taken before anti-PD-1 treatment. The nucleotide sequence is given as TGTGCCAGCAGCTTAGTTCCAGGGAGTGGTGGTGGCTACACCTTC. The encoded protein is CASSLVPGSGGGYTF.